This T cell receptor (beta chain) was observed in a study of blood T cell repertoires in COVID-19. Study summary: Nucleic acid was either cDNA or gDNA, and it came from T cells, B-cell-depleted T cells, or PBMCs.

In germline, CDR1 is SGHTA, CDR2 FQGNSA. V was shortened by 5 bases and J by 3 bases, with 11 bases between the two germline ends. This CDR3 spans 14 amino acids. Per the authors' pipeline: Estimation of nucleated cell counts was performed using reference gene primer amplification. Assay: immunoSEQ multiplex PCR; the TCRdb copy retains only in-frame clones and omits some. For V, J and clone size, that table is used; D and trimming come from the DNA. The sample consists of more than 95,000 clones, roughly 82% of them appearing once. The chain links TRBV7-2 to TRBJ1-3, with a tentative D call TRBD1 (5 bases). The clonotype originates from a man between 60 and 70 years old with acute or convalescent COVID-19. Sequenced material: peripheral blood. The CDR3 sequence is CASSPGGNGNTIYF. CDR3 bases: TGTGCCAGCAGCCCTGGGGGGAATGGAAACACCATATATTTT.